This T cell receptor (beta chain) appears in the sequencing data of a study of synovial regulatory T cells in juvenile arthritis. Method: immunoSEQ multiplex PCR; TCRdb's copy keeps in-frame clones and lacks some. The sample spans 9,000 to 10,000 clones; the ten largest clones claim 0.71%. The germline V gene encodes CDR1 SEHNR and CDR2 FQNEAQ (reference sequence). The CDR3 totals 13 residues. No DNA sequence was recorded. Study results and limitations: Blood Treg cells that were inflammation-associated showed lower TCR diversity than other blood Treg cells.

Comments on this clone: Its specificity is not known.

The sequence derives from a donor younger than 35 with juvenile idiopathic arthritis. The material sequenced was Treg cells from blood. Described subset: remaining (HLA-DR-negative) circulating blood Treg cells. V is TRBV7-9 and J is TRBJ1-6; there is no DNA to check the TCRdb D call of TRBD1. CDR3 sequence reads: CASSRQGDSPLHF. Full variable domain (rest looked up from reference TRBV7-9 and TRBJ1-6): DTGVSQNPRHKITKRGQNVTFRCDPISEHNRLYWYRQTLGQGPEFLTYFQNEAQLEKSRLLSDRFSAERPKGSFSTLEIQRTEQGDSAMYLCASSRQGDSPLHFGNGTRLTVT.